These T cell receptor beta chains were read from a single sample in a study of shared clonotypes between healthy human individuals. Sequencing used immunoSEQ multiplex PCR; TCRdb keeps in-frame clones, though not all of them. Of about 470,000 clones in the sample, 70% to 80% are singletons; the top ten hold around 13%. Specimen: PBMCs. The source of these receptors is a woman aged 40-49 years in good health. Some clones in this sample may be carry-over from other donors' samples. CDR3s include the opening cysteine and the closing phenylalanine or tryptophan. The D gene is left open where the match is weak. Some rows mark clone size as missing; the rest say once, few, many or name a class of expanded clone.

v_call	j_call	clone_size	d_call	cdr3_aa	cdr3_nt
TRBV30	TRBJ2-7	NA	TRBD1	CAWSLGTGITYEQYF	TGTGCCTGGAGTCTCGGGACAGGGATAACCTACGAGCAGTACTTC
TRBV2	TRBJ1-2	NA	TRBD1	CASRDRDYGYTF	TGTGCCAGCCGGGACAGGGACTATGGCTACACCTTC
TRBV19	TRBJ1-4	NA	TRBD1	CASSPRTGSTNEKLFF	TGTGCCAGTAGTCCGAGGACAGGATCAACTAATGAAAAACTGTTTTTT
TRBV5-1	TRBJ2-7	NA	TRBD2	CASSLVGSGNRRYEQYF	TGCGCCAGCAGCTTGGTAGGTAGCGGGAACCGCCGCTACGAGCAGTACTTC
TRBV19	TRBJ2-5	NA	NA	CASSQIGGETQYF	TGTGCCAGTAGTCAAATCGGCGGGGAGACCCAGTACTTC
TRBV28	TRBJ1-5	NA	NA	CAGRPRLAALQEGSNQPQHF	TGTGCCGGTAGGCCTCGACTCGCTGCACTCCAAGAAGGGAGCAATCAGCCCCAGCATTTT
TRBV28	TRBJ2-7	NA	NA	CASSYSGNEQYF	TGTGCCAGCAGTTACAGTGGCAACGAGCAGTACTTC
TRBV10-1	TRBJ2-3	NA	NA	CASSDGGTSTDTQYF	TGCGCCAGCAGTGATGGCGGGACTAGCACAGATACGCAGTATTTT
TRBV28	TRBJ1-5	once	NA	CASSPHRGGDQPQHF	TGTGCCAGCAGTCCGCATCGGGGGGGGGATCAGCCCCAGCATTTT
TRBV19	TRBJ2-2	NA	TRBD2	CASINRGLAGTGELFF	TGTGCCAGTATTAACCGGGGACTAGCGGGAACCGGGGAGCTGTTTTTT
TRBV11-3	TRBJ1-5	NA	TRBD1	CASSIRQGTQPQHF	TGTGCCAGCAGCATCAGACAGGGTACGCAGCCCCAGCATTTT
TRBV7-9	TRBJ1-2	NA	NA	CASSSPGGRDYGYTF	TGTGCCAGCAGCAGCCCCGGGGGGCGCGACTATGGCTACACCTTC
TRBV15	TRBJ2-7	NA	NA	CATSPVPTYEQYF	TGTGCCACCAGTCCGGTCCCCACCTACGAGCAGTACTTC
TRBV27	TRBJ2-3	once	TRBD2	CASSFGGRTTQYF	TGTGCCAGCAGTTTTGGCGGGAGGACTACGCAGTATTTT
TRBV18	TRBJ2-5	NA	NA	CASSPPWRDGETQYF	TGTGCCAGCTCACCACCTTGGCGGGACGGGGAGACCCAGTACTTC
TRBV5-1	TRBJ2-1	NA	NA	CASSFTYNEQFF	TGCGCCAGCAGCTTTACTTACAATGAGCAGTTCTTC
TRBV19	TRBJ1-5	few	NA	CASSEIQGPQHF	TGTGCCAGTAGTGAAATTCAGGGGCCCCAGCATTTT
TRBV9	TRBJ2-3	NA	NA	CASSVVGSDTQYF	TGTGCCAGCAGCGTAGTGGGGTCAGATACGCAGTATTTT
TRBV10-3	TRBJ1-1	NA	NA	CAISSAGGGNTEAFF	TGTGCCATCAGTTCGGCAGGAGGGGGAAACACTGAAGCTTTCTTT
TRBV6-6	TRBJ2-7	few	NA	CASREPGQGIYEQYF	TGTGCCAGCAGGGAACCGGGACAAGGCATCTACGAGCAGTACTTC
TRBV5-6	TRBJ2-3	NA	TRBD1	CASSLRTGEGDTQYF	TGTGCCAGCAGCCTAAGGACAGGGGAGGGAGATACGCAGTATTTT
TRBV15	TRBJ1-4	once	NA	CATSRGDTTNEKLFF	TGTGCCACCAGCAGAGGGGACACTACTAATGAAAAACTGTTTTTT
TRBV6-6	TRBJ1-1	NA	TRBD1	CASSTRQGGGTEAFF	TGTGCCAGCAGTACCCGACAGGGTGGGGGCACTGAAGCTTTCTTT
TRBV18	TRBJ1-5	few	NA	CASSRGAGGNQPQHF	TGTGCCAGCTCACGAGGCGCGGGAGGCAATCAGCCCCAGCATTTT
TRBV5-1	TRBJ2-3	NA	NA	CASSLRGDTQYF	TGCGCCAGCAGCTTGCGGGGAGATACGCAGTATTTT
TRBV9	TRBJ2-1	NA	NA	CASSVGGRYNEQFF	TGTGCCAGCAGCGTAGGTGGGAGGTACAATGAGCAGTTCTTC
TRBV5-4	TRBJ1-2	many	NA	CASSPDNGLLNYGYTF	TGTGCCAGCAGCCCGGACAATGGGTTATTGAACTATGGCTACACCTTC
TRBV5-4	TRBJ2-1	few	TRBD2	CASSRRTSGYNEQFF	TGTGCCAGCAGCCGCAGGACTAGCGGATACAATGAGCAGTTCTTC
TRBV6-6	TRBJ2-7	NA	TRBD1	CASSRDRGRWDHEQYF	TGTGCCAGCAGTCGAGACAGGGGGCGCTGGGACCACGAGCAGTACTTC
TRBV19	TRBJ1-2	NA	NA	CASRVFQDSYGYTF	TGTGCCAGTCGGGTCTTTCAGGACAGCTATGGCTACACCTTC
TRBV30	TRBJ2-3	NA	TRBD2	CAWSSSGRLDTQYF	TGTGCCTGGAGTTCTAGCGGGAGGTTAGATACGCAGTATTTT
TRBV4-1	TRBJ2-5	NA	TRBD2	CASSQDYLAGVETQYF	TGCGCCAGCAGCCAAGACTACCTAGCGGGAGTAGAGACCCAGTACTTC
TRBV4-2	TRBJ2-5	NA	TRBD1	CASSQGRTGRETQYF	TGTGCCAGCAGCCAAGGGAGGACAGGGCGGGAGACCCAGTACTTC
TRBV19	TRBJ1-5	few	NA	CASSIPPDGYGQPQHF	TGTGCCAGTAGTATACCCCCGGACGGGTATGGTCAGCCCCAGCATTTT
TRBV13	TRBJ2-4	NA	NA	CASSVEGIQYF	TGTGCCAGCAGCGTTGAGGGCATTCAGTACTTC
TRBV5-4	TRBJ2-1	NA	TRBD2	CASSRGLAGNNEQFF	TGTGCCAGCAGCAGGGGACTAGCGGGCAACAATGAGCAGTTCTTC
TRBV1	TRBJ2-1	NA	NA	CTSSQVGLAGHPSSYNEQFF	TGCACCAGCAGCCAAGTCGGACTAGCGGGCCATCCGAGCTCCTACAATGAGCAGTTCTTC
TRBV7-3	TRBJ1-2	NA	NA	CASSFGGFGGYTF	TGTGCCAGCAGCTTTGGTGGGTTTGGTGGCTACACCTTC
TRBV5-4	TRBJ2-1	once	TRBD1	CASRPGDRDNEQFF	TGTGCCAGCAGGCCCGGGGACAGGGATAATGAGCAGTTCTTC
TRBV18	TRBJ2-3	NA	TRBD2	CASSPPLSLLAGGPVDTQYF	TGTGCCAGCTCACCACCTCTCAGTTTACTAGCGGGAGGGCCGGTAGATACGCAGTATTTT
TRBV18	TRBJ2-7	NA	NA	CASSSGTGSFSYEQYF	TGTGCCAGCTCGTCCGGGACGGGGTCTTTCTCCTACGAGCAGTACTTC
TRBV11-2	TRBJ2-5	NA	NA	CASSLVYEAGETQYF	TGTGCCAGCAGCTTAGTTTATGAGGCGGGAGAGACCCAGTACTTC
TRBV9	TRBJ2-3	once	NA	CASSVVGGTDTQYF	TGTGCCAGCAGCGTAGTCGGGGGTACAGATACGCAGTATTTT
TRBV11-2	TRBJ2-7	NA	NA	CASSAFFYEQYF	TGTGCCAGCAGCGCTTTCTTCTACGAGCAGTACTTC
TRBV28	TRBJ2-3	NA	NA	CASSFGVSTDTQYF	TGTGCCAGCAGTTTCGGCGTCAGCACAGATACGCAGTATTTT
TRBV27	TRBJ1-1	NA	NA	CASSRARSGSLGGAFF	TGTGCCAGCAGTAGGGCTCGGTCAGGGTCCTTAGGTGGAGCTTTCTTT
TRBV6-1	TRBJ2-5	NA	NA	CASSSYQETQYF	TGTGCCAGCAGTTCCTACCAGGAGACCCAGTACTTC
TRBV28	TRBJ2-6	NA	NA	CASTTVQGTAGANVLTF	TGTGCCAGCACCACCGTCCAGGGGACTGCTGGGGCCAACGTCCTGACTTTC
TRBV28	TRBJ2-7	NA	NA	CASSLGQNSYEQYF	TGTGCCAGCAGCCTCGGACAGAACTCCTACGAGCAGTACTTC
TRBV28	TRBJ2-7	NA	NA	CASSPPESYEQYF	TGTGCCAGCAGTCCCCCAGAGTCCTACGAGCAGTACTTC
TRBV11-2	TRBJ2-4	NA	NA	CASSLLGAKNIQYF	TGTGCCAGCAGCTTACTTGGGGCCAAAAACATTCAGTACTTC
TRBV15	TRBJ2-3	NA	NA	CATSRDGGAGTDTQYF	TGTGCCACCAGCAGAGATGGAGGGGCCGGCACAGATACGCAGTATTTT
TRBV7-9	TRBJ2-7	NA	TRBD1	CASSKTGSYEQYF	TGTGCCAGCAGCAAGACAGGGTCCTACGAGCAGTACTTC
TRBV10-3	TRBJ1-2	NA	TRBD1	CAIRGQANYGYTF	TGTGCCATCAGAGGACAGGCTAACTATGGCTACACCTTC
TRBV5-6	TRBJ1-5	NA	TRBD1	CASSLWTGVGQPQHF	TGTGCCAGCAGCTTGTGGACAGGGGTCGGTCAGCCCCAGCATTTT
TRBV6-6	TRBJ2-7	NA	TRBD2	CASKRLAGSYEQYF	TGTGCCAGCAAACGCCTAGCGGGTTCCTACGAGCAGTACTTC
TRBV28	TRBJ2-7	once	NA	CASSLAGPSSYEQYF	TGTGCCAGCAGTTTAGCGGGCCCTAGCTCCTACGAGCAGTACTTC
TRBV5-1	TRBJ2-7	NA	NA	CASSLGAGPSYEQYF	TGCGCCAGCAGCCTGGGGGCAGGGCCCTCCTACGAGCAGTACTTC
TRBV11-2	TRBJ1-1	NA	TRBD1	CASRFQGDTEAFF	TGTGCCAGCCGCTTTCAGGGGGACACTGAAGCTTTCTTT
TRBV25-1	TRBJ2-7	NA	NA	CASSESPAPYEQYF	TGTGCCAGCAGTGAATCCCCTGCCCCTTACGAGCAGTACTTC